This TCR beta chain was found in a study of patients and donors after allogeneic stem cell transplantation. Per germline, CDR1 SGHNT and CDR2 YENEEA. The V end lost 2 bases, the J end lost 7 bases, and 15 bases lay between the germline ends. This CDR3 is 14 amino acids long. TCRdb called the RT-PCR reads again in MiXCR, with one record for every CDR3 protein. The sample includes about a million distinct CDR3 sequences, 18% of them seen just once. The sequence derives from a human donor who was either an allogeneic HSCT recipient or a stem cell or donor lymphocyte infusion donor (not recorded which). It is not recorded whose cells these are; they may come from a transplant donor. The chain employs TRBV11-3 and TRBJ2-7; D gene uncertain. The sample was blood, either unsorted or a sorted T cell fraction (not recorded which). The CDR3 sequence: CASSLQERTGEQYF. The CDR3, as DNA: TGTGCCAGCAGCTTACAGGAGCGTACGGGTGAGCAGTACTTC.